A selection of T cell receptor beta chains follows, all from one sample in a study of shared clonotypes between healthy human individuals. This table comes from immunoSEQ multiplex PCR, and its TCRdb copy is limited to in-frame clones, with some not included. The repertoire holds 2,500,000 or so clones, with around nine tenths as singletons. Source material: naive CD4+ T cells sorted from blood. These receptor sequences come from a man between 18 and 35 years old in good health. CDR3s include the opening cysteine and the closing phenylalanine or tryptophan. A D gene is named only where the DNA matches it firmly. Size is stated for part of the rows, as once, few or many counts, or as a class when the clone is expanded.

v_call: TRBV28
j_call: TRBJ2-7
d_call: TRBD2
clone_size: -
cdr3_nt: TGTGCCAGCAGCCCCAGAGGTGCGGGGGGTTACGAGCAGTACTTC
cdr3_aa: CASSPRGAGGYEQYF

v_call: TRBV7-9
j_call: TRBJ1-1
d_call: -
clone_size: -
cdr3_nt: TGTGCCAGCAGCACCGGGGACACTAAGAACACTGAAGCTTTCTTT
cdr3_aa: CASSTGDTKNTEAFF

v_call: TRBV7-4
j_call: TRBJ1-3
d_call: -
clone_size: -
cdr3_nt: TGTGCCAGTAGGACCGGCGGGTCCGGGGACATCTCTGGAAACACCATATATTTT
cdr3_aa: CASRTGGSGDISGNTIYF

v_call: TRBV11-1
j_call: TRBJ1-6
d_call: -
clone_size: -
cdr3_nt: TGTGCCAGCAGCTCACGTGATAGGGAATCATCACCCCTCCACTTT
cdr3_aa: CASSSRDRESSPLHF

v_call: TRBV9
j_call: TRBJ1-1
d_call: TRBD1
clone_size: -
cdr3_nt: TGTGCCAGCAGCGTAGAAGGGGGCGGGACTGAAGCTTTCTTT
cdr3_aa: CASSVEGGGTEAFF

v_call: TRBV5-4
j_call: TRBJ2-5
d_call: TRBD2
clone_size: -
cdr3_nt: TGTGCCAGCAGCAGTGCGGGAGGGGCTCAAGAGACCCAGTACTTC
cdr3_aa: CASSSAGGAQETQYF

v_call: TRBV5-5
j_call: TRBJ1-5
d_call: -
clone_size: few
cdr3_nt: TGTGCCAGCAGCCCTGATAGTAGGGCGAATCAGCCCCAGCATTTT
cdr3_aa: CASSPDSRANQPQHF

v_call: TRBV6-6
j_call: TRBJ1-1
d_call: TRBD1
clone_size: -
cdr3_nt: TGTGCCAGCAGTTACGGGGCAGGGGGCTCGAACACTGAAGCTTTCTTT
cdr3_aa: CASSYGAGGSNTEAFF

v_call: TRBV9
j_call: TRBJ2-1
d_call: -
clone_size: -
cdr3_nt: TGTGCCAGCAGCCCTCGCGGCTCTTCATATAATGAGCAGTTCTTC
cdr3_aa: CASSPRGSSYNEQFF

v_call: TRBV2
j_call: TRBJ2-1
d_call: TRBD2
clone_size: -
cdr3_nt: TGTGCCAGCGCGGGGCGTCTAGCGGGGGGGAATGAGCAGTTCTTC
cdr3_aa: CASAGRLAGGNEQFF

v_call: TRBV11-3
j_call: TRBJ1-1
d_call: -
clone_size: -
cdr3_nt: TGTGCCAGCAGCCCCTTGACCGGGACGGTAAACACTGAAGCTTTCTTT
cdr3_aa: CASSPLTGTVNTEAFF

v_call: TRBV7-2
j_call: TRBJ1-1
d_call: TRBD1
clone_size: -
cdr3_nt: TGTGCCAGCAGCGGGGACAGGGTGAACACTGAAGCTTTCTTT
cdr3_aa: CASSGDRVNTEAFF

v_call: TRBV6-6
j_call: TRBJ1-3
d_call: -
clone_size: once
cdr3_nt: TGTGCCAGCAGCCCGGGTCCCGCTGGAAACACCATATATTTT
cdr3_aa: CASSPGPAGNTIYF

v_call: TRBV30
j_call: TRBJ2-7
d_call: TRBD2
clone_size: -
cdr3_nt: TGTGCCCGATCAGGTCTAGCGGGCCCCCCCCTGTACTTC
cdr3_aa: CARSGLAGPPLYF

v_call: TRBV7-2
j_call: TRBJ2-7
d_call: -
clone_size: -
cdr3_nt: TGTGCCAGCAGCTTTATCCGAGGGAGCTACGAGCAGTACTTC
cdr3_aa: CASSFIRGSYEQYF

v_call: TRBV4-1
j_call: TRBJ2-7
d_call: TRBD2
clone_size: -
cdr3_nt: TGCGCCAGCAGCCAATTACTAGCGGGAGGGTACGAGCAGTACTTC
cdr3_aa: CASSQLLAGGYEQYF

v_call: TRBV9
j_call: TRBJ2-7
d_call: -
clone_size: -
cdr3_nt: TGTGCCAGCAGCGTATTGGGGTCGCCATCCTACGAGCAGTACTTC
cdr3_aa: CASSVLGSPSYEQYF

v_call: TRBV14
j_call: TRBJ2-1
d_call: -
clone_size: -
cdr3_nt: TGTGCCAGCAGCCAAGGGGGAGCAGGTGAGCAGTTCTTC
cdr3_aa: CASSQGGAGEQFF

v_call: TRBV5-4
j_call: TRBJ2-3
d_call: TRBD2
clone_size: -
cdr3_nt: TGTGCCAGCAGCAAGGGAGGGCTACTTGATACGCAGTATTTT
cdr3_aa: CASSKGGLLDTQYF

v_call: TRBV29-1
j_call: TRBJ1-2
d_call: TRBD1
clone_size: -
cdr3_nt: TGCAGCGTGTCTACCCCACAGGGGACGAACTATGGCTACACCTTC
cdr3_aa: CSVSTPQGTNYGYTF

v_call: TRBV6-6
j_call: TRBJ2-5
d_call: TRBD2
clone_size: -
cdr3_nt: TGTGCCAGCAGTTACGCATCGAGGGGACTAAGAGAGACCCAGTACTTC
cdr3_aa: CASSYASRGLRETQYF

v_call: TRBV30
j_call: TRBJ2-7
d_call: -
clone_size: -
cdr3_nt: TGTGCCTGGAGTGGTCGGGCGTGGGCCTACGAGCAGTACTTC
cdr3_aa: CAWSGRAWAYEQYF

v_call: TRBV4-2
j_call: TRBJ2-4
d_call: TRBD1
clone_size: -
cdr3_nt: TGTGCCAGCAGCCAAGAGTTTTTTGGGGACAGGGGAAACATTCAGTACTTC
cdr3_aa: CASSQEFFGDRGNIQYF

v_call: TRBV11-3
j_call: TRBJ2-7
d_call: TRBD2
clone_size: -
cdr3_nt: TGTGCCAGCAGCTTAGGGACCGGGACTAGCGGATCCTACGAGCAGTACTTC
cdr3_aa: CASSLGTGTSGSYEQYF

v_call: TRBV6-5
j_call: TRBJ2-2
d_call: -
clone_size: once
cdr3_nt: TGTGCCAGCAGTCCGCTGGCGGCCGGCGGGGGGGAGCTGTTTTTT
cdr3_aa: CASSPLAAGGGELFF

v_call: TRBV28
j_call: TRBJ2-3
d_call: -
clone_size: -
cdr3_nt: TGTGCCAGCAGTTTATGGGCAGGGGAATCGGATACGCAGTATTTT
cdr3_aa: CASSLWAGESDTQYF

v_call: TRBV5-1
j_call: TRBJ2-7
d_call: -
clone_size: -
cdr3_nt: TGCGCCAGCAGTTGGACAGGTGGGGGGGCCTACGAGCAGTACTTC
cdr3_aa: CASSWTGGGAYEQYF

v_call: TRBV20-1
j_call: TRBJ1-4
d_call: TRBD1
clone_size: -
cdr3_nt: TGCAGTGCTCGAGGGGGCGAAAAACTGTTTTTT
cdr3_aa: CSARGGEKLFF

v_call: TRBV20-1
j_call: TRBJ2-7
d_call: -
clone_size: -
cdr3_nt: TGCAGTGCTAACTCTCCGGAGCAGTACTTC
cdr3_aa: CSANSPEQYF

v_call: TRBV11-3
j_call: TRBJ1-3
d_call: -
clone_size: -
cdr3_nt: TGTGCCAGCAGCCCAGGTGAGGGGCACCAAACAACTGGAAACACCATATATTTT
cdr3_aa: CASSPGEGHQTTGNTIYF

v_call: TRBV6-1
j_call: TRBJ1-1
d_call: TRBD1
clone_size: -
cdr3_nt: TGTGCCAGCAGTCGACAGGGAAAGAACACTGAAGCTTTCTTT
cdr3_aa: CASSRQGKNTEAFF

v_call: TRBV7-2
j_call: TRBJ2-7
d_call: -
clone_size: -
cdr3_nt: TGTGCCAGCAGTAAAGACGTCCTGGTGTCCTACGAGCAGTACTTC
cdr3_aa: CASSKDVLVSYEQYF

v_call: TRBV21-1
j_call: TRBJ2-2
d_call: -
clone_size: -
cdr3_nt: TGTGCCAGCAGCAAAGATGAGTGCCTAGCGGACACCGGGGAGCTGTTTTTT
cdr3_aa: CASSKDECLADTGELFF

v_call: TRBV29-1
j_call: TRBJ1-2
d_call: -
clone_size: once
cdr3_nt: TGCAGCGTTGGAGCCGCCCTTAGCGGCTACACCTTC
cdr3_aa: CSVGAALSGYTF

v_call: TRBV15
j_call: TRBJ2-2
d_call: TRBD2
clone_size: -
cdr3_nt: TGTGCCACCAGCGGCCGGTTTAGCGGGGCCACCGGGGAGCTGTTTTTT
cdr3_aa: CATSGRFSGATGELFF

v_call: TRBV5-4
j_call: TRBJ2-1
d_call: TRBD2
clone_size: -
cdr3_nt: TGTGCCAGCAGCTCGGCTAGCGGGGGTAACTACAATGAGCAGTTCTTC
cdr3_aa: CASSSASGGNYNEQFF

v_call: TRBV5-1
j_call: TRBJ1-2
d_call: -
clone_size: -
cdr3_nt: TGCGCCAGCAGTCAGGGGCTCTATGGCTACACCTTC
cdr3_aa: CASSQGLYGYTF

v_call: TRBV7-8
j_call: TRBJ2-3
d_call: -
clone_size: -
cdr3_nt: TGTGCCAGCAGCTTAGCCGGGCTGCTGAGCACAGATACGCAGTATTTT
cdr3_aa: CASSLAGLLSTDTQYF

v_call: TRBV29-1
j_call: TRBJ2-3
d_call: TRBD2
clone_size: -
cdr3_nt: TGCAGCGTTACTAGCGGAAACACAGATACGCAGTATTTT
cdr3_aa: CSVTSGNTDTQYF

v_call: TRBV6-5
j_call: TRBJ2-7
d_call: -
clone_size: -
cdr3_nt: TGTGCCAGCAGTTACTCGATGGAAGGGGGCTCCTACGAGCAGTACTTC
cdr3_aa: CASSYSMEGGSYEQYF

v_call: TRBV5-6
j_call: TRBJ2-5
d_call: -
clone_size: -
cdr3_nt: TGTGCCAGCAGCCGAGGGACCCAAGAGACCCAGTACTTC
cdr3_aa: CASSRGTQETQYF

v_call: TRBV11-2
j_call: TRBJ2-3
d_call: -
clone_size: -
cdr3_nt: TGTGCCAGCAGCTTAGTCGGGAACACAGATACGCAGTATTTT
cdr3_aa: CASSLVGNTDTQYF

v_call: TRBV7-9
j_call: TRBJ1-6
d_call: -
clone_size: -
cdr3_nt: TGTGCCAGCAGCTTAGTCCCGGGACCTTATAATTCACCCCTCCACTTT
cdr3_aa: CASSLVPGPYNSPLHF

v_call: TRBV5-6
j_call: TRBJ1-5
d_call: TRBD1
clone_size: -
cdr3_nt: TGTGCCAGCAGCTTGAGACAGGGGCTTCAGCCCCAGCATTTT
cdr3_aa: CASSLRQGLQPQHF

v_call: TRBV4-3
j_call: TRBJ2-7
d_call: -
clone_size: -
cdr3_nt: TGCGCCAGCAGCCAAGGGTCCGTTTCTCACGAGCAGTACTTC
cdr3_aa: CASSQGSVSHEQYF

v_call: TRBV7-3
j_call: TRBJ2-5
d_call: TRBD1
clone_size: -
cdr3_nt: TGTGCCAGCAGCTCCGGGACAGGGGACGAGACCCAGTACTTC
cdr3_aa: CASSSGTGDETQYF

v_call: TRBV10-3
j_call: TRBJ2-1
d_call: -
clone_size: -
cdr3_nt: TGTGGGCGGGGAGACGTCAATGAGCAGTTCTTC
cdr3_aa: CGRGDVNEQFF

v_call: TRBV5-1
j_call: TRBJ2-5
d_call: -
clone_size: -
cdr3_nt: TGCGCCAGCAGCTTGGGGACAGTCGTAGGGGAGACCCAGTACTTC
cdr3_aa: CASSLGTVVGETQYF

v_call: TRBV4-3
j_call: TRBJ1-6
d_call: -
clone_size: many
cdr3_nt: TGCGCCAGCAGCCACGAAAACACAGGGTCTTATAATTCACCCCTCCACTTT
cdr3_aa: CASSHENTGSYNSPLHF

v_call: TRBV5-1
j_call: TRBJ2-5
d_call: -
clone_size: -
cdr3_nt: TGCGCCAGCAGCTTTGGCAGCCCCAAAGAGACCCAGTACTTC
cdr3_aa: CASSFGSPKETQYF

v_call: TRBV19
j_call: TRBJ2-1
d_call: -
clone_size: -
cdr3_nt: TGTGCCAGTATGGTGCGCGGAAGGTACAATGAGCAGTTCTTC
cdr3_aa: CASMVRGRYNEQFF

v_call: TRBV30
j_call: TRBJ1-6
d_call: -
clone_size: -
cdr3_nt: TGTGCCTGGAGTCAAAGCCCCCAAGGGAGGACACCCCTCCACTTT
cdr3_aa: CAWSQSPQGRTPLHF